A single sample gave rise to the 25 T cell receptor beta chains below, sequenced in a study of blood T cell repertoires in COVID-19. Using immunoSEQ multiplex PCR, the repertoire was profiled, and TCRdb retains in-frame clones only, with some absent. The data show some 64,000 clones, approximately 78% seen once. The sequenced sample was peripheral blood. The receptors here all came from a man in his 60s with COVID-19, enrolled during active disease.

This chain joins TRBV5-1 and TRBJ1-1, with TRBD1 as a possible D gene (6 bases). V was trimmed by 4 bases and J by 6 bases, leaving 13 bases between them. CDR3 size: 13 residues. Germline loops: CDR1 SGHRS, CDR2 YFSETQ. Here the CDR3 DNA reads TGCGCCAGCAGCCAAGGGGAGGGGGCTGAAGCTTTCTTT. Protein product: CASSQGEGAEAFF.

V usage is TRBV6-1 and J usage is TRBJ1-6, with D unresolved. Germline CDR1 and CDR2: MNHNS and SASEGT. The V gene lost 0 bases and the J gene lost 7 bases, with 4 bases spanning the gap. CDR3 length equals 13 residues. CDR3 protein: CASSEAQNSPLHF. The CDR3 nucleotides are TGTGCCAGCAGTGAAGCCCAGAATTCACCCCTCCACTTT.

V and J are TRBV20-1 and TRBJ2-1; D call uncertain. Trimming took 5 bases from V and 6 from J, leaving 8 bases between them. The CDR3 is 11 amino acids. Germline CDR1 and CDR2: DFQATT and SNEGSKA (reference sequence). The CDR3 bases are TGCAGTGCTTACAAAGTCAATGAGCAGTTCTTC. Translated: CSAYKVNEQFF.

In its sample, this clone was seen once. The chain uses TRBV25-1 and TRBJ2-1; 11 nucleotides match TRBD1. V shed 4 bases, J shed 9 bases, and the junction held 2 bases outside the gene matches. CDR3 length equals 13 residues. From germline, CDR1 is MGHDK and CDR2 SYGVNS. The CDR3 bases are TGTGCCAGCAGTGTTGGGACAGGGGGTGAGCAGTTCTTC. This codes for CASSVGTGGEQFF. Full variable domain (remainder filled in from reference TRBV25-1 and TRBJ2-1): EADIYQTPRYLVIGTGKKITLECSQTMGHDKMYWYQQDPGMELHLIHYSYGVNSTEKGDLSSESTVSRIRTEHFPLTLESARPSHTSQYLCASSVGTGGEQFFGPGTRLTVL.

The genes are TRBV6-5 and TRBJ1-2, with 9 bases fitting TRBD1. Losses at the gene ends were 6 bases for V and 8 bases for J; bases not matched to a gene: 4. The CDR3 runs to 12 residues. Germline-derived CDR1 and CDR2 are MNHEY and SVGAGI. CDR3 coding DNA: TGTGCCAGCAGAAACAGGGGGCGAGGCTACACCTTC. It specifies CASRNRGRGYTF.

This chain connects TRBV7-9 to TRBJ2-1, with 11 positions matching TRBD2. Trimming at V came to 5 bases and at J to 10 bases, leaving 13 bases not matched to a gene. CDR3 length equals 16 residues. Germline-derived CDR1 and CDR2 are SEHNR and FQNEAQ (reference sequence). The CDR3 here is CASSPPSGRSAVEQFF. The DNA of the CDR3 is TGTGCCAGCAGCCCACCTAGCGGGAGGTCCGCAGTGGAGCAGTTCTTC.

V gene TRBV29-1 combines with J gene TRBJ2-1; possible D gene TRBD1, 6 bases. CDR3 length equals 12 residues. Germline-derived CDR1 and CDR2 are SQVTM and ANQGSEA. Trimming cost V 5 bases and J 9 bases, with 14 bases left between them. CDR3 sequence: CSVKTGIPEQFF. The CDR3 region has the DNA TGCAGCGTTAAAACAGGGATCCCTGAGCAGTTCTTC.

V gene TRBV28 combines with J gene TRBJ2-5, with a tentative D call TRBD2 (5 bases). Trimming took off 10 bases at V and 5 bases at J, with 14 bases between the two ends. This CDR3 has 12 amino acids. CDR1 is MDHEN, CDR2 SYDVKM, per germline. CDR3 loop: CATQRRPETQYF. CDR3 sequence (DNA): TGTGCCACCCAGAGGAGGCCGGAGACCCAGTACTTC.

This clone was observed a few times. The chain uses TRBV7-9 and TRBJ2-7; D is undetermined. Germline V lookup: CDR1 SEHNR, CDR2 FQNEAQ (reference sequence). Trimming shortened V by 5 bases and J by 3 bases, and 5 bases separated the two germline ends. The CDR3 extends over 11 amino acids. CDR3 DNA: TGTGCCAGCAGCAACAGCTACGAGCAGTACTTC. Translated: CASSNSYEQYF.

The chain couples TRBV2 to TRBJ1-3, with D possibly matching TRBD1 (5 bases). The V end lost 4 bases, the J end lost 2 bases, and 9 bases lay between the germline ends. This CDR3 contains 14 residues. The V gene's germline CDR1 is SNHLY and CDR2 FYNNEI. The CDR3 region has the DNA TGTGCCAGCAGTGGTCAGGGCGCTGGAAACACCATATATTTT. Protein sequence: CASSGQGAGNTIYF. The variable domain in full, with the rest retrieved from reference TRBV2 and TRBJ1-3, is EPEVTQTPSHQVTQMGQEVILRCVPISNHLYFYWYRQILGQKVEFLVSFYNNEISEKSEIFDDQFSVERPDGSNFTLKIRSTKLEDSAMYFCASSGQGAGNTIYFGEGSWLTVV.

This clone appeared a single time. This chain joins TRBV4-2 and TRBJ2-7, with D possibly TRBD2 on 7 matching bases. The V gene lost 1 base and the J gene lost 2 bases, with 18 bases spanning the gap. The germline V gene encodes CDR1 LGHNA and CDR2 YNFKEQ. This CDR3 has 17 residues. Here the CDR3 reads CASSQGIGGRWAYEQYF. The CDR3 coding sequence is TGTGCCAGCAGCCAAGGGATCGGGGGGCGATGGGCCTACGAGCAGTACTTC.

This clone was counted a few times. This chain's CDR3 is CASSRDTDQPQHF. CDR3 bases: TGCGCCAGCAGCCGGGACACCGATCAGCCCCAGCATTTT. The rearrangement uses TRBV5-1 and TRBJ1-5; perhaps TRBD1 as D (6 bases). The CDR3 is made up of 13 amino acids. V lost 4 bases to trimming and J lost 5 bases, with 10 bases between them. CDR1 and CDR2 (germline): SGHRS, YFSETQ.

The chain links TRBV7-6 to TRBJ1-6; D unresolved. The CDR3 extends over 15 amino acids. V gave up 1 base and J gave up 7 bases, with 11 bases separating them. The germline CDR1 and CDR2 sequences are SGHVS and FNYEAQ. The CDR3 coding sequence is TGTGCCAGCAGCTTAGATTTGGGCAGAAATTCACCCCTCCACTTT. Its protein product is CASSLDLGRNSPLHF.

This clone was recorded once. The rearrangement uses TRBV27 and TRBJ2-7; TRBD2 agrees at 8 bases. Germline V CDR1 and CDR2: MNHEY, SMNVEV (reference sequence). V lost 6 bases to trimming and J lost 0 bases; unmatched junction nucleotides: 10. CDR3 length: 16 amino acids. CDR3 in DNA: TGTGCCAGCAGACAATCCCGGACTAGCCACTCCTACGAGCAGTACTTC. Translation gives CASRQSRTSHSYEQYF.

The V call is TRBV3-1 (or the pseudogene TRBV3-2), the J call TRBJ2-7; TRBD2 agrees at 11 bases. Trimming removed 6 bases from V and 6 bases from J; junction bases left unmatched: 1. Germline V gives CDR1 LGHDT, CDR2 YNNKEL (reference sequence). The CDR3 runs to 12 residues. The CDR3 spells CASRLAGGEQYF. The CDR3 DNA sequence: TGTGCCAGCAGGCTAGCGGGAGGCGAGCAGTACTTC.

The chain is built from TRBV19 and TRBJ1-6; D might be TRBD1 (5 bases). Germline values: CDR1 LNHDA, CDR2 SQIVND (reference sequence). Trimming took off 9 bases at V and 11 bases at J, with 20 bases between the two ends. The CDR3 is made up of 14 amino acids. In DNA form, the CDR3 reads TGTGCCAGCAGGACGGAAGGGGTTCTGGCACCCCTCCACTTT. Translation gives CASRTEGVLAPLHF.

The genes are TRBV30 and TRBJ2-5; TRBD1 aligns across 9 bases. CDR3 length: 14 residues. Per germline, CDR1 GTSNPN and CDR2 SVGIG (reference sequence). V lost 4 bases to trimming and J lost 9 bases; unmatched junction nucleotides: 12. This CDR3 reads CAWIPGTGSVAQYF. CDR3 nucleotide sequence: TGTGCCTGGATACCCGGGACAGGGAGTGTGGCCCAGTACTTC.

The chain employs TRBV2 and TRBJ2-5; D remains ambiguous. The CDR3 length is 11 residues. V dropped 3 bases and J dropped 5 bases, with 4 bases sitting between them. Germline V CDR1 and CDR2: SNHLY, FYNNEI. This chain's CDR3 is CASSDRETQYF. The CDR3 region has the DNA TGTGCCAGCAGTGACAGGGAGACCCAGTACTTC.

This clone was observed a single time. This chain joins TRBV28 and TRBJ1-3; the D is unclear. V shed 3 bases and J shed 0 bases, with 12 bases lying between them. The CDR3 contains 16 residues. Germline lookup yields CDR1 MDHEN and CDR2 SYDVKM. The CDR3 protein is CASSLSDRVSGNTIYF. The CDR3 DNA is TGTGCCAGCAGTTTGTCCGATCGCGTCTCTGGAAACACCATATATTTT.

The chain links TRBV5-1 to TRBJ1-2, with D maybe TRBD1 (6 bases). CDR3 length: 15 residues. Germline values: CDR1 SGHRS, CDR2 YFSETQ. Trimming stripped 4 bases from V and 2 bases from J, with 15 bases between. CDR3 nucleotide sequence: TGCGCCAGCAGCCCCCAAGGGGGGGCCAACTATGGCTACACCTTC. It translates to CASSPQGGANYGYTF.

This clone was detected only a few times. The chain combines TRBV7-9 with TRBJ2-7, with a possible D match to TRBD2 (6 bases). Germline V lookup: CDR1 SEHNR, CDR2 FQNEAQ (reference sequence). The CDR3 spans 15 residues. Trimming stripped 4 bases from V and 5 bases from J, with 18 bases between. The CDR3 DNA follows: TGTGCCAGCAGCTCCCCATCTGAGGGAGGTCACGAGCAGTACTTC. It translates to CASSSPSEGGHEQYF.

The chain recombines TRBV12-3 or TRBV12-4 with TRBJ2-7, with 7 nucleotides matching TRBD2. The CDR3 is 12 amino acids. With V trimmed by 6 bases and J by 6 bases, 5 bases remained unmatched. This CDR3 is CASSPSGVEQYF. CDR3 DNA: TGTGCCAGCAGCCCCAGCGGGGTCGAGCAGTACTTC.

This clone was counted a few times. CDR3 region: CASSLGRQPQHF. CDR3 DNA sequence: TGTGCCAGCAGCTTGGGGAGGCAGCCCCAGCATTTT. The genes are TRBV5-6 and TRBJ1-5; D gene unclear. The CDR3 has 12 residues. In germline, CDR1 is SGHDT, CDR2 YYEEEE. V gave up 0 bases and J gave up 7 bases, with 5 bases separating them.

This clone was recorded a few times. The gene calls are TRBV2 and TRBJ2-3; no reliable D call. Between the trimmed V and J ends, which lost 2 bases and 0 bases, there was a span of 6 bases. The germline V gene encodes CDR1 SNHLY and CDR2 FYNNEI. The CDR3 extends over 14 amino acids. CDR3 in amino acids: CASSEQSSTDTQYF. The CDR3, as DNA: TGTGCCAGCAGTGAACAGTCTAGCACAGATACGCAGTATTTT.

The chain is built from TRBV5-1 and TRBJ2-6; D is possibly TRBD2 (5 bases). V was cut by 3 bases and J by 0 bases, with 13 bases left in between. The CDR3 has 17 amino acids. Germline CDR1 reads SGHRS; CDR2 reads YFSETQ. This CDR3 is CASSSRAASSGANVLTF. The CDR3, as DNA: TGCGCCAGCAGCTCGCGGGCGGCGAGCTCTGGGGCCAACGTCCTGACTTTC.